This T cell receptor (beta chain) was obtained from a study of blood T cell repertoires in COVID-19. For the study at large: COVID-19 samples from acute and convalescent phases originated in the United States, Italy and Spain. PBMCs, B-cell-depleted T cells, or T cells provided the cDNA or gDNA that made up the material.

CDR3 length: 15 amino acids. In germline, CDR1 is MNHEY, CDR2 SVGAGI. V gave up 8 bases and J gave up 6 bases; unmatched junction bases: 12. This clone was seen once. Participants were aged about 18 to 90 years, lived in some 23 US areas, and enrolled virtually. All recovered Cohort 3 donors got two negative PCRs, got clearance, or saw symptom resolution. Data came from immunoSEQ multiplex PCR; TCRdb stores just in-frame clones and leaves some out. Among 150,000 to 200,000 clones listed, 88% were seen once. This chain uses TRBV6-5 with TRBJ2-1; 8 positions agree with TRBD2. This receptor was identified in a woman aged 18-29 years who had recovered from COVID-19. Sequenced input: PBMCs or T cells enriched from blood (not recorded which). The CDR3 DNA reads TGTGCCAGCCGGCGGTCGGGGGGGCCCAGCAATGAGCAGTTCTTC. Residues: CASRRSGGPSNEQFF.